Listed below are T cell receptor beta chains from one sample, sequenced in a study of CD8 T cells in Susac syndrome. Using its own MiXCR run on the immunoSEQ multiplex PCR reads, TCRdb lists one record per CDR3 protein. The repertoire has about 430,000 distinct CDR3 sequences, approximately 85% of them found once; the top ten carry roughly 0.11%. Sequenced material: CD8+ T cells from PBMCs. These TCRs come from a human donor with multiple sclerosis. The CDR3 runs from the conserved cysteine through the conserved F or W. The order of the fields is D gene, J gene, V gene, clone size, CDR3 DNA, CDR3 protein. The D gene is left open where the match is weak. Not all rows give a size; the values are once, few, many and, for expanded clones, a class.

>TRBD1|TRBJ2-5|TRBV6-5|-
TGTGCCAGCAGTTACTCGAACCCCGGGACAGGGGGCATCCAAGAGACCCAGTACTTC
CASSYSNPGTGGIQETQYF
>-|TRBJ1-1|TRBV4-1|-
TGCGCCAGCAGCCAAGCCAGGGCCACTGAAGCTTTCTTT
CASSQARATEAFF
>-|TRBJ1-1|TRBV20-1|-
TGCAGTGCTAGTCCCCGCGGGACTTTGGAGTTGAACACTGAAGCTTTCTTT
CSASPRGTLELNTEAFF
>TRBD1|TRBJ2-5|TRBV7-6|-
TGTGCCAGCAGCTCAGAGGCAGGGGGCCACCAAGAGACCCAGTACTTC
CASSSEAGGHQETQYF
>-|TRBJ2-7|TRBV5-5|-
TGTGCCAGCAGCCCCTACTTGGCCTACGAGCAGTACTTC
CASSPYLAYEQYF
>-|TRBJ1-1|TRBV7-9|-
TGTGCCAGCAGTCCGCCGGGGAAACCTGAAGCTTTCTTT
CASSPPGKPEAFF
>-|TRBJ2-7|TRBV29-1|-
TGCAGCGTTGAAGGGGGCCCCTACGAGCAGTACTTC
CSVEGGPYEQYF
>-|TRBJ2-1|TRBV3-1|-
TGTGCCAGCAGCCAAGCGGGGACCCCGACAATGGACAAAGTCGGTGAGCAGTTCTTC
CASSQAGTPTMDKVGEQFF
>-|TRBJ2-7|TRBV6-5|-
TGTGCCAGCAGTTACCCGTCGCATTCCGGACCTCCTCTATTTGTGCAGTACTTC
CASSYPSHSGPPLFVQYF
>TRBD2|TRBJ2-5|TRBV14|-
TGTGCCAGCAGCCAAGAATCGTGGGGGGGAATGGAGACCCAGTACTTC
CASSQESWGGMETQYF
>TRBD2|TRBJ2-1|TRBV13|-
TGTGCCAGCAGCGACGGACTAGCGGGAGCCAGTGAGCAGTTCTTC
CASSDGLAGASEQFF
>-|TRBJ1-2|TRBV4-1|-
TGCGCCAGCAGCCAAGTTTCCCCCAGCGCGTATGGCTACACCTTC
CASSQVSPSAYGYTF
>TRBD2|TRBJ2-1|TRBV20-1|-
TGCAGTGCTAGTGGGACTAGCGGAACCTACTACAATGAGCAGTTCTTC
CSASGTSGTYYNEQFF
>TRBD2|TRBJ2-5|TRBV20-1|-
TGCAGTGCTAGAGATAGAATAGCGGGGGTCTCCGGGTACCAAGAGACCCAGTACTTC
CSARDRIAGVSGYQETQYF
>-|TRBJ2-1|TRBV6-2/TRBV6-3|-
TGTGCCAGCAGTTACTTCCGATACAATGAGCAGTTCTTC
CASSYFRYNEQFF
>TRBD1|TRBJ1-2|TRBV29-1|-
TGCAGCGTTTCGGCAGGGGGTGGGTATGGCTACACCTTC
CSVSAGGGYGYTF
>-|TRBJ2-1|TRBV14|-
TGTGCCAGCAGCCAAGTGTCGGGGTTCAATGAGCAGTTCTTC
CASSQVSGFNEQFF
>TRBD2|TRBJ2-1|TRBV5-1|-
TGCGCCAGCAGCCACCGGACTAGCGGGCACGCTTCCTACAATGAGCAGTTCTTC
CASSHRTSGHASYNEQFF
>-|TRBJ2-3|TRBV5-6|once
TGTGCCAGCAGCTTGGAAGCTTTGGCAGATACGAAGTATTTT
CASSLEALADTKYF
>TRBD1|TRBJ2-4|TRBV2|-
TGTGCCAGCAGTGATCAACTCCGGGACAGAGAAAACATTCAGTACTTC
CASSDQLRDRENIQYF
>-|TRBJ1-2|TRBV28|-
TGTGCCAGCAGTTTACCAGGGTTTAGGAATGGCTACACCTTC
CASSLPGFRNGYTF
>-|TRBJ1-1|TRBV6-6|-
TGTGCCAGCAGTCACCTCGACATTCGGTCTGAAGCTTTCTTT
CASSHLDIRSEAFF
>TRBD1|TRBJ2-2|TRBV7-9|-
TGTGCCAGCAGCTTATGGGGACAGGGGGCGTACACCGGGGAGCTGTTTTTT
CASSLWGQGAYTGELFF
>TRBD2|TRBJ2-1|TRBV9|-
TGTGCCAGCAGCGTAGTGGAGAGCGGGGATCACAATGAGCAGTTCTTC
CASSVVESGDHNEQFF
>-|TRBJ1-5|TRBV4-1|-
TGCGCCAGCAGCCAGAACAGGGAGAATCAGCCCCAGCATTTT
CASSQNRENQPQHF
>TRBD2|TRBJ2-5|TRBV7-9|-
TGTGCCAGCAGCCCTAGCGGGGATCAAGAGACCCAGTACTTC
CASSPSGDQETQYF
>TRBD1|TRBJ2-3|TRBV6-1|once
TGTGCCAGCAGCCCTGGGACAGGGGGGGACCCCTCCACAGATACGCAGTATTTT
CASSPGTGGDPSTDTQYF
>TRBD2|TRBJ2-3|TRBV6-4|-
TGTGCCAGCAGTGAGGGACTAGCGGGAGGATGGAACACAGATACGCAGTATTTT
CASSEGLAGGWNTDTQYF
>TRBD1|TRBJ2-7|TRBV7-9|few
TGTGCCAGCAGCTCTACAGGGGGCAGCTCCTACGAGCAGTACTTC
CASSSTGGSSYEQYF
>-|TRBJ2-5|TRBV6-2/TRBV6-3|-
TGTGCCAGCACCATCAGGTTCTCAATTCTGGAGACCCAGTACTTC
CASTIRFSILETQYF
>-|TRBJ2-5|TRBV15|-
TGTGCCACCAGCAGGTTAGGGGGTCCGGCCCAGTACTTC
CATSRLGGPAQYF
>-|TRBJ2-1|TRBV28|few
TGTGCCAGCAGTTTCTCTCGTCTTAAGCAGTTCTCCTACAATGAGCAGTTCTTC
CASSFSRLKQFSYNEQFF